The 12 T cell receptor beta chains presented below share a single source sample, sequenced in a study of cytomegalovirus exposure and HLA in healthy donors. Primers included in the PCR were 60 Vbeta and 13 Jbeta primers. Method: immunoSEQ multiplex PCR; TCRdb's copy keeps in-frame clones and lacks some. The sample contains around 97,000 clones, over 8% of which appear only once. Sequencing was performed on PBMCs. The receptors were gathered from a man aged 50 to 60 in good health and CMV-seropositive.

This clone has just a few counts. V usage is TRBV29-1 and J usage is TRBJ2-3; D perhaps matches TRBD2 (5 bases). This CDR3 is 12 amino acids long. Per the germline V gene, CDR1 is SQVTM and CDR2 is ANQGSEA. Trimming stripped 7 bases from V and 3 bases from J, with 11 bases between. CDR3 coding DNA: TGCAGCGAGGAGGAAGGTACAGATACGCAGTATTTT. The encoded protein is CSEEEGTDTQYF.

V gene TRBV2 combines with J gene TRBJ2-2, with 12 bases lining up with TRBD2. Trimming removed 3 bases from V and 5 bases from J; junction bases left unmatched: 1. CDR1 and CDR2 from the germline V gene are SNHLY and FYNNEI. The CDR3 length is 15 residues. The CDR3 region has the DNA TGTGCCAGCAGTGAGGGACTAGCGGGTACCGGGGAGCTGTTTTTT. This codes for CASSEGLAGTGELFF.

The chain uses TRBV7-9 and TRBJ1-2; no reliable D call. The V gene lost 8 bases and the J gene lost 7 bases, with 20 bases spanning the gap. From germline, CDR1 is SEHNR and CDR2 FQNEAQ (reference sequence). The CDR3 length is 14 residues. The CDR3: CASGRPEAGGGYTF. The DNA of the CDR3 is TGTGCCAGCGGCCGACCCGAAGCGGGAGGTGGCTACACCTTC.

This clone has a handful of counts. The chain recombines TRBV4-2 with TRBJ1-4, with TRBD1 as a possible D gene (6 bases). The CDR3 totals 15 residues. V shed 0 bases and J shed 6 bases, with 11 bases lying between them. CDR1 LGHNA and CDR2 YNFKEQ come from the germline V gene. CDR3 DNA sequence: TGTGCCAGCAGCCAAGATTCGGGACAAGATGAAAAACTGTTTTTT. Protein product: CASSQDSGQDEKLFF.

This clone was seen a handful of times. The J gene is TRBJ2-7, the V gene TRBV28; D gene ambiguous. V was trimmed by 6 bases and J by 5 bases, leaving 11 bases between them. This CDR3 has 12 residues. Germline lookup yields CDR1 MDHEN and CDR2 SYDVKM. The CDR3 DNA reads TGTGCCAGCAGCCTCTTGGCAGACGAGCAGTACTTC. The encoded protein is CASSLLADEQYF. The variable domain in full, completed from reference TRBV28 and TRBJ2-7, reads DVKVTQSSRYLVKRTGEKVFLECVQDMDHENMFWYRQDPGLGLRLIYFSYDVKMKEKGDIPEGYSVSREKKERFSLILESASTNQTSMYLCASSLLADEQYFGPGTRLTVT.

V is TRBV11-2 and J is TRBJ2-1, with D uncertain. V was pared by 4 bases and J by 2 bases, with 3 bases between. The CDR3 extends over 12 amino acids. The V gene's germline CDR1 is SGHAT and CDR2 FQNNGV. CDR3 sequence: CASSSPYNEQFF. CDR3 nucleotide sequence: TGTGCCAGCAGCTCTCCCTACAATGAGCAGTTCTTC. Together with reference TRBV11-2 and TRBJ2-1, the CDR3 gives the full variable domain: EAGVAQSPRYKIIEKRQSVAFWCNPISGHATLYWYQQILGQGPKLLIQFQNNGVVDDSQLPKDRFSAERLKGVDSTLKIQPAKLEDSAVYLCASSSPYNEQFFGPGTRLTVL.

This clone is a singleton in its sample. The CDR3 DNA reads TGTGCCAGCAGTTCCTTGGAACAGGGGGCGGACGAGCAGTACTTC. This codes for CASSSLEQGADEQYF. V usage is TRBV28 and J usage is TRBJ2-7, with 9 bases matching TRBD1. The CDR3 is made up of 15 amino acids. Trimming cost V 4 bases and J 5 bases; bases outside gene matches: 9. Germline CDR1 is MDHEN and CDR2 is SYDVKM.

The chain combines TRBV5-1 with TRBJ2-7; 9 bases fit TRBD2. The V and J ends lost 4 bases and 4 bases, in that order; junction bases with no gene match: 9. CDR3 length equals 15 residues. The germline gives CDR1 SGHRS, CDR2 YFSETQ. The CDR3 nucleotides are TGCGCCAGCAGCCCTACGGGACTAGCTGGGTACGAGCAGTACTTC. Its translation is CASSPTGLAGYEQYF.

This chain links TRBV4-2 with TRBJ1-2, with 7 bases lining up with TRBD1. This CDR3 comprises 14 residues. Germline V gene sequence: CDR1 LGHNA, CDR2 YNFKEQ. Trimming took 2 bases from V and 5 from J; bases not matched to a gene: 5. CDR3 sequence: CASSQQGVGYGYTF. The CDR3 DNA reads TGTGCCAGCAGCCAACAGGGGGTGGGATATGGCTACACCTTC.

This clone was found a few times. The rearrangement joins TRBV15 to TRBJ2-1; D is unresolved. CDR1 and CDR2 (germline): LNHNV, YYDKDF (reference sequence). V lost 2 bases and J lost 6, with 8 bases in between. This CDR3 region has 13 residues. DNA for the CDR3: TGTGCCACCAGCAGATTGGGCAGCAATGAGCAGTTCTTC. It codes for CATSRLGSNEQFF.

There are a few counts of this clone. The chain links TRBV28 to TRBJ1-2; perhaps TRBD1 as D (6 bases). CDR1 MDHEN and CDR2 SYDVKM come from the germline V gene. This CDR3 region has 15 residues. Trimming left V 6 bases short and J 6 bases short, with 20 bases between. The CDR3 DNA is TGTGCCAGCAGACCTCCCTACAGGGCTGATAATGGCTACACCTTC. Protein sequence: CASRPPYRADNGYTF.

The chain combines TRBV6-6 with TRBJ1-2; D is perhaps TRBD1 (6 bases). The V end was cut by 6 bases, the J end by 0 bases, with 14 bases between. Germline lookup yields CDR1 MNHNY and CDR2 SVGAGI (reference sequence). The CDR3 totals 15 residues. The CDR3 region has the DNA TGTGCCAGCAGCCTCTCGGGGACAACTAACTATGGCTACACCTTC. Translating it yields CASSLSGTTNYGYTF.